These 25 T cell receptor beta chains originate from one sample sequenced in a study of blood T cell repertoires in COVID-19. Libraries were prepared by immunoSEQ multiplex PCR; TCRdb keeps only in-frame clonotypes and omits some of them. The sample carries approximately 200,000 clones, approximately 85% recorded once. The material sequenced was peripheral blood. These receptors came from a human donor with active or convalescent COVID-19. The donor label of this sample is uncertain.

This chain connects TRBV28 to TRBJ1-6; 8 nucleotides line up with TRBD1. The CDR3 has 16 amino acids. Losses at the gene ends were 5 bases for V and 9 bases for J; bases not matched to a gene: 12. Germline V CDR1 and CDR2: MDHEN, SYDVKM. The CDR3 loop is CASSPRGQGFASPLHF. Written as DNA, the CDR3 is TGTGCCAGCAGTCCGCGCGGACAGGGATTTGCTTCACCCCTCCACTTT.

The chain links TRBV12-3 or TRBV12-4 to TRBJ1-5; D not resolved. Deletions cut 1 base from V and 4 bases from J, with 5 bases between. This CDR3 is 13 amino acids long. CDR3 coding DNA: TGTGCCAGCAGTTTAGGAGCGAATCAGCCCCAGCATTTT. It is translated as CASSLGANQPQHF.

The rearrangement uses TRBV3-1 (or the pseudogene TRBV3-2) and TRBJ2-3, with TRBD2 matching 14 bases. The junction had 0 bases not matched to a gene; V was cut back by 3 bases and J by 4 bases. Germline-derived CDR1 and CDR2 are LGHDT and YNNKEL (reference sequence). This CDR3 has 15 residues. For the CDR3, the DNA is TGTGCCAGCAGCCAGGGACTAGCGGGAGCAGATACGCAGTATTTT. Its protein is CASSQGLAGADTQYF.

The rearrangement uses TRBV28 and TRBJ2-6; 9 bases align to TRBD1. Looked up from germline, CDR1 is MDHEN and CDR2 is SYDVKM. CDR3 length: 17 residues. The J segment lost 0 bases and the V segment lost 4 bases, leaving 4 bases of the junction unmatched. CDR3 nucleotides: TGTGCCAGCAGTTACCGGACAGGGGTCTCTGGGGCCAACGTCCTGACTTTC. This sequence encodes CASSYRTGVSGANVLTF.

The chain employs TRBV15 and TRBJ2-5; TRBD2 aligns across 7 bases. After removal of 1 base from V and 1 base from J, the junction contained 12 bases not matched to a gene. This CDR3 spans 18 amino acids. Germline CDR1 reads LNHNV; CDR2 reads YYDKDF (reference sequence). This chain's CDR3 is CATSRGTVSGAGQETQYF. The CDR3 bases are TGTGCCACCAGCAGAGGAACTGTAAGCGGGGCAGGCCAAGAGACCCAGTACTTC.

This clone has only one observation. This sequence joins TRBV2 and TRBJ2-6, with a weak D call TRBD2 (5 bases). CDR3 size: 20 residues. The germline V gene has CDR1 SNHLY and CDR2 FYNNEI. V shed 2 bases and J shed 0 bases, with 20 bases lying between them. The CDR3 DNA is TGTGCCAGCAGTGAAACCCGAGGAGGACCCTACTCCTCTGGGGCCAACGTCCTGACTTTC. It yields the protein CASSETRGGPYSSGANVLTF.

V and J are TRBV28 and TRBJ1-1; D possibly corresponds to TRBD1 (5 bases). V lost 6 bases to trimming and J lost 1 base, with 12 bases between them. This CDR3 spans 14 amino acids. Germline V gene data show CDR1 as MDHEN and CDR2 as SYDVKM. The chain's CDR3 is CASRFQGRNTEAFF. The CDR3 nucleotides read TGTGCCAGCAGGTTCCAGGGCAGGAACACTGAAGCTTTCTTT.

V is TRBV3-1 (or the pseudogene TRBV3-2) and J is TRBJ2-7; no reliable D call. Germline loops: CDR1 LGHDT, CDR2 YNNKEL (reference sequence). This CDR3 contains 14 residues. V was trimmed by 1 base and J by 1 base, leaving 8 bases between them. The CDR3 sequence: CASSQGYSSYEQYF. The CDR3 DNA reads as TGTGCCAGCAGCCAAGGGTACAGTTCCTACGAGCAGTACTTC.

The rearrangement uses TRBV7-3 and TRBJ2-2, with unresolved D. Germline V gene data show CDR1 as SGHTA and CDR2 as FQGTGA. The CDR3 covers 14 residues. V dropped 2 bases and J dropped 1 base, with 5 bases sitting between them. CDR3 in amino acids: CASSLSQNTGELFF. The CDR3, as DNA: TGTGCCAGCAGCTTATCCCAGAACACCGGGGAGCTGTTTTTT. The full variable domain, rest sourced from reference TRBV7-3 and TRBJ2-2, is GAGVSQTPSNKVTEKGKYVELRCDPISGHTALYWYRQSLGQGPEFLIYFQGTGAADDSGLPNDRFFAVRPEGSVSTLKIQRTERGDSAVYLCASSLSQNTGELFFGEGSRLTVL.

V is TRBV7-3 and J is TRBJ1-2; a weak D match, TRBD1 (5 bases). The germline V gene encodes CDR1 SGHTA and CDR2 FQGTGA. The ends were cut back, 8 bases at V and 2 bases at J, with 15 bases in the middle. This CDR3 region has 14 residues. CDR3 protein: CASRPGGGNYGYTF. CDR3 coding DNA: TGTGCCAGCCGGCCGGGGGGAGGGAACTATGGCTACACCTTC.

This clone was found once. This chain uses TRBV7-3 with TRBJ2-7, with D tentatively TRBD1 (5 bases). The CDR3 has 14 residues. Germline V gives CDR1 SGHTA, CDR2 FQGTGA. The V gene lost 5 bases and the J gene lost 5 bases, with 16 bases spanning the gap. The CDR3 here is CASSPRTRADEQYF. CDR3 nucleotides: TGTGCCAGCAGCCCCCGGACACGCGCCGACGAGCAGTACTTC.

The rearrangement joins TRBV5-6 to TRBJ2-7; a possible D gene is TRBD1 (5 bases). Germline CDR1 SGHDT, CDR2 YYEEEE. Trimming cost V 2 bases and J 4 bases, with 13 bases left between them. The CDR3 is made up of 14 amino acids. CDR3 in DNA: TGTGCCAGCAGCTTTTTCGACAGAGAATACGAGCAGTACTTC. Protein sequence: CASSFFDREYEQYF. Full variable domain (rest looked up from reference TRBV5-6 and TRBJ2-7): DAGVTQSPTHLIKTRGQQVTLRCSPKSGHDTVSWYQQALGQGPQFIFQYYEEEERQRGNFPDRFSGHQFPNYSSELNVNALLLGDSALYLCASSFFDREYEQYFGPGTRLTVT.

The genes are TRBV6-5 and TRBJ1-5; D is possibly TRBD1 (5 bases). Germline CDR1 is MNHEY and CDR2 is SVGAGI. The CDR3 loop spans 13 amino acids. Trimming left V 6 bases short and J 2 bases short, with 8 bases between. CDR3 bases: TGTGCCAGCAGCTTGACAGGCAATCAGCCCCAGCATTTT. Its translation: CASSLTGNQPQHF.

The V and J genes are TRBV9 and TRBJ2-1, with D unresolved. The CDR3 sequence is 17 residues long. V was cut by 0 bases and J by 0 bases, with 13 bases left in between. The germline CDR1 and CDR2 sequences are SGDLS and YYNGEE. Here the CDR3 reads CASSVDRRLNSYNEQFF. The CDR3 coding sequence is TGTGCCAGCAGCGTAGATCGGCGGTTAAACTCCTACAATGAGCAGTTCTTC.

This clone showed up just once. V and J are TRBV29-1 and TRBJ2-5, with TRBD1 as a possible D gene (6 bases). Germline V gene sequence: CDR1 SQVTM, CDR2 ANQGSEA. The CDR3 extends over 11 amino acids. The V end lost 6 bases, the J end lost 5 bases, and 10 bases lay between the germline ends. The CDR3 DNA is TGCAGCGTAGGACAGATGGAGACCCAGTACTTC. Its protein is CSVGQMETQYF.

V usage is TRBV2 and J usage is TRBJ2-7; 7 nucleotides line up with TRBD1. Unmatched junction bases numbered 9, after V lost 8 bases and J lost 5 bases. Per the germline V gene, CDR1 is SNHLY and CDR2 is FYNNEI. CDR3 length: 13 residues. CDR3 sequence: CASDRNRGNEQYF. The CDR3 DNA reads as TGTGCCAGCGATAGGAACAGGGGCAACGAGCAGTACTTC.

The genes are TRBV29-1 and TRBJ2-5, with D tentatively TRBD1 (5 bases). The CDR3 extends over 12 amino acids. Germline CDR1 reads SQVTM; CDR2 reads ANQGSEA. Trimming removed 6 bases from V and 5 bases from J, with 13 bases in between. The DNA for the CDR3 is TGCAGCGTCAGGGATTCTGAGGAGACCCAGTACTTC. Translating gives CSVRDSEETQYF.

The CDR3 nucleotides read TGCAGCGTTGCCGGGAAGGCAGGGGGCGGGGGTTCACCCCTCCACTTT. Residues: CSVAGKAGGGGSPLHF. The rearrangement uses TRBV29-1 and TRBJ1-6, with 8 bases that match TRBD1. This CDR3 has 16 amino acids. CDR1 and CDR2 from the germline V gene are SQVTM and ANQGSEA. The ends lost 4 bases at V and 9 bases at J; junction bases unmatched: 14. Variable domain in full (rest from reference TRBV29-1 and TRBJ1-6): SAVISQKPSRDICQRGTSLTIQCQVDSQVTMMFWYRQQPGQSLTLIATANQGSEATYESGFVIDKFPISRPNLTFSTLTVSNMSPEDSSIYLCSVAGKAGGGGSPLHFGNGTRLTVT.

The V gene is TRBV11-2, the J gene TRBJ1-2; the D is unclear. This CDR3 has 14 residues. Trimming took off 5 bases at V and 4 bases at J, with 14 bases between the two ends. CDR1 SGHAT and CDR2 FQNNGV come from the germline V gene. The CDR3 reads CASSPTDLGYGYTF. CDR3 sequence (DNA): TGTGCCAGCAGCCCCACAGATTTAGGCTATGGCTACACCTTC.

This chain uses TRBV6-5 with TRBJ1-2; D call uncertain. CDR3 length equals 15 residues. V was pared by 0 bases and J by 5 bases, with 13 bases between. Germline assignment: CDR1 MNHEY and CDR2 SVGAGI. The CDR3 DNA sequence: TGTGCCAGCAGTTACTCCTGGCAGGTTGGATATGGCTACACCTTC. Encoded protein: CASSYSWQVGYGYTF.

This rearrangement joins TRBV4-1 to TRBJ2-7, with D perhaps TRBD2 (5 bases). The CDR3 has 14 residues. Germline V lookup: CDR1 MGHRA, CDR2 YSYEKL. Trimming shortened V by 1 base and J by 6 bases, and 13 bases separated the two germline ends. The CDR3 is CASSQGGFSVEQYF. The CDR3, as DNA: TGCGCCAGCAGCCAAGGCGGGTTCTCCGTCGAGCAGTACTTC.

The J gene is TRBJ1-6, the V gene TRBV28, with D unclear. Germline V gene sequence: CDR1 MDHEN, CDR2 SYDVKM. CDR3 size: 14 residues. The V and J ends lost 3 bases and 6 bases respectively, with 9 bases between them. The CDR3 region is CASSFLTINSPLHF. The DNA of the CDR3 is TGTGCCAGCAGTTTCCTGACAATTAATTCACCCCTCCACTTT.

The chain carries TRBV7-9 and TRBJ2-1, with TRBD1 as a possible D gene (6 bases). The CDR3 extends over 15 amino acids. In germline, CDR1 is SEHNR, CDR2 FQNEAQ (reference sequence). V was trimmed by 0 bases and J by 2 bases, leaving 8 bases between them. The chain's CDR3 is CASSLAPGAYNEQFF. DNA of the CDR3: TGTGCCAGCAGCTTAGCCCCAGGGGCCTACAATGAGCAGTTCTTC.

This sequence joins TRBV11-2 and TRBJ2-2; D call uncertain. V was pared by 1 base and J by 7 bases, with 7 bases between. CDR3 length: 13 amino acids. Per germline, CDR1 SGHAT and CDR2 FQNNGV. The CDR3 DNA reads as TGTGCCAGCAGCTTAGCCCCGAGCGGGGAGCTGTTTTTT. This codes for CASSLAPSGELFF.

The chain combines TRBV6-5 with TRBJ2-7, with 7 positions matching TRBD1. The CDR3 is 15 amino acids. Trimming took 0 bases from V and 7 from J; bases not matched to a gene: 9. Germline CDR1 and CDR2: MNHEY and SVGAGI. In DNA, the CDR3 is TGTGCCAGCAGTTACTCTTTGGGACAGCGGAGGGAGCAGTACTTC. Residues: CASSYSLGQRREQYF.